The rows below give T cell receptor beta chains drawn from one sample of a study of type 1 regulatory T cells. Their antigens are not known. TCRdb re-derived calls from the reads in MiXCR, one entry per CDR3 protein. This table holds some 71,000 distinct CDR3 sequences, 20% found once. The sample comprised cultured type 1 regulatory T (Tr1) cells, either the whole culture or a sorted fraction (not recorded which). The source is a human donor in good health. Each CDR3 is given with its conserved first and last residue. D genes are given only for firm matches. Only some rows state a clone size, as once, few, many or a class for expanded clones.

clone_size j_call d_call v_call cdr3_nt cdr3_aa
- TRBJ2-7 - TRBV20-1 TGCAGTGTACCCGTGGGGTCCGGGGGCTACGAGCAGTACTTC CSVPVGSGGYEQYF
few TRBJ2-1 - TRBV5-4 TGTGCCAGCAGCTCGAGGAAGAGCTCCTACAATGAGCAGTTCTTC CASSSRKSSYNEQFF
- TRBJ2-1 TRBD2 TRBV5-1 TGCGCCAGCAGCCCGGGGACTAGCAATGAGCAGTTCTTC CASSPGTSNEQFF
- TRBJ2-7 TRBD1 TRBV7-6 TGTGCCAGCAGCTTAATACAGGGGGCGGACTACGAGCAGTACTTC CASSLIQGADYEQYF
- TRBJ2-2 TRBD2 TRBV6-1 TGTGCCAGCAGCGGGCTAGCGGGAGGGGTCGGGGAGCTGTTTTTT CASSGLAGGVGELFF
few TRBJ1-2 - TRBV5-6 TGTGCCAGCAGCTTCGGCACCCGGGACTATGGCTACACCTTC CASSFGTRDYGYTF
many TRBJ2-3 - TRBV29-1 TGCAGCGTTGACCCCCTGGGCTTAAACACAGATACGCAGTATTTT CSVDPLGLNTDTQYF
- TRBJ2-7 - TRBV5-1 TGCGCCAGCAGCACCTTGAGGAGCGGCTCCTACGAGCAGTACTTC CASSTLRSGSYEQYF
- TRBJ1-1 - TRBV19 TGTGCCAGTAGAAAATGGTCCACTGAAGCTTTCTTT CASRKWSTEAFF
- TRBJ2-1 TRBD1 TRBV20-1 TGCAGTGCGGGGACAGGGAGCTCCTACAATGAGCAGTTCTTC CSAGTGSSYNEQFF
- TRBJ1-5 TRBD1 TRBV10-3 TGTGCCACGAAGGGGACAGGGGATCAGCCCCAGCATTTT CATKGTGDQPQHF
- TRBJ1-1 TRBD1 TRBV5-1 TGCGCCAGCAGCGAACAGGGGGCGTACACTGAAGCTTTCTTT CASSEQGAYTEAFF
few TRBJ1-4 - TRBV5-1 TGCGCCAGCAGCTTGGGTCAGGGGGAAAAACTGTTTTTT CASSLGQGEKLFF
- TRBJ2-3 TRBD1 TRBV2 TGTGCCAGCAGTAGGGGACAGACAGATACGCAGTATTTT CASSRGQTDTQYF
- TRBJ1-1 TRBD1 TRBV27 TGTGCCAGCAACCTAGGGTACAGGGGCCGTTTCTTT CASNLGYRGRFF
few TRBJ1-4 TRBD1 TRBV12-3/TRBV12-4 TGTGCCAGCAGTACGGGACAGGGGGCTTATGGAGAAAAACTGTTTTTT CASSTGQGAYGEKLFF
- TRBJ1-4 TRBD1 TRBV5-4 TGTGCCAGCAGCTACAAGCGCGAGACAGGGGGAACTAATGAAAAACTGTTTTTT CASSYKRETGGTNEKLFF
few TRBJ2-3 - TRBV5-1 TGCGCCAGCAGCTTGGCCTCCCTTGCGGATACGCAGTATTTT CASSLASLADTQYF
few TRBJ2-2 - TRBV4-2 TGTGCCAGCAGCCGAGGACTGACGAACACCGGGGAGCTGTTTTTT CASSRGLTNTGELFF
- TRBJ2-5 TRBD2 TRBV9 TGTGCCAACAGCGTTAGCGGGAGAGTACAAGAGACCCAGTACTTC CANSVSGRVQETQYF
many TRBJ2-5 - TRBV5-1 TGCGCCAGCAGCTTGGCATTAGGGGAGACCCAGTACTTC CASSLALGETQYF
- TRBJ2-2 TRBD2 TRBV7-9 TGTGCCAGCAGATCTAGCGGGAGCACCGGGGAGCTGTTTTTT CASRSSGSTGELFF
few TRBJ1-1 - TRBV12-3/TRBV12-4 TGTGCCAGCAGGTACCGGCGGGAGGGGAACACTGAAGCTTTCTTT CASRYRREGNTEAFF
- TRBJ2-4 - TRBV10-3 TGTGCCATCAGTGGGGCCGGTAAAAACATTCAGTACTTC CAISGAGKNIQYF
- TRBJ1-6 - TRBV6-5 TGTGCCAGCAGTTACTCTCCATTTGGTAATTCACCCCTCCACTTT CASSYSPFGNSPLHF
- TRBJ1-2 - TRBV2 TGTGCCACCCTCCCCCGCAGGGATCTTGGCTACACCTTC CATLPRRDLGYTF
- TRBJ2-1 TRBD2 TRBV3-1 TGTGCCAGCAGCCAATCATCGGGAGGGCATTATAGCAATGAGCAGTTCTTC CASSQSSGGHYSNEQFF
few TRBJ2-5 - TRBV7-9 TGTGCCAGCAGCTTAAGACCGCAAGAGACCCAGTACTTC CASSLRPQETQYF
once TRBJ1-1 - TRBV3-1 TGTGCCAGCAGCCAAGTATCAGGGGTTACTGAAGCTTTCTTT CASSQVSGVTEAFF